Below are 16 T cell receptor beta chains sequenced from a single sample in a study of T cell repertoires in cytomegalovirus infection. TCRdb passed the reads through MiXCR, listing each CDR3 protein once. The table shows more than 650,000 distinct CDR3 sequences, with approximately 34% occurring only once. The sequenced material came from PBMCs. The receptors here all came from a human donor in good health (CMV status not recorded). Some clones in this sample may be carry-over from other donors' samples.

In its sample, this clonotype was seen a few times. The chain joins TRBV29-1 to TRBJ2-1, with no clear D. Trimming removed 4 bases at V and 6 bases at J, with 7 bases between. This CDR3 is 11 amino acids long. CDR1 is SQVTM, CDR2 ANQGSEA, per germline. For the CDR3, the DNA is TGCAGCGTTGGCAGCCCCAATGAGCAGTTCTTC. This translates into CSVGSPNEQFF.

There are a few counts of this clonotype. The rearrangement joins TRBV19 to TRBJ1-6; a weak D match, TRBD1 (5 bases). The CDR3 loop spans 13 amino acids. V was clipped by 7 bases and J by 6 bases, with 10 bases between them. From germline, CDR1 is LNHDA and CDR2 SQIVND (reference sequence). CDR3 nucleotide sequence: TGTGCCAGTACCCGGGACTTTAATTCACCCCTCCACTTT. It translates to CASTRDFNSPLHF.

This clonotype was seen repeatedly, ten times or more. The chain uses TRBV11-3 and TRBJ2-3; 9 bases are a match to TRBD1. The CDR3 contains 14 residues. Trimming took 5 bases from V and 1 from J; bases not matched to a gene: 1. Germline-derived CDR1 and CDR2 are SGHNT and YENEEA. The DNA for the CDR3 is TGTGCCAGCAGCCGGACAGGGGGCACAGATACGCAGTATTTT. Its protein is CASSRTGGTDTQYF. Supplemented by reference TRBV11-3 and TRBJ2-3, the full variable domain reads EAGVVQSPRYKIIEKKQPVAFWCNPISGHNTLYWYLQNLGQGPELLIRYENEEAVDDSQLPKDRFSAERLKGVDSTLKIQPAELGDSAVYLCASSRTGGTDTQYFGPGTRLTVL.

As for this clonotype: A read error may account for a junction end that differs from germline. Here the CDR3 DNA reads TGTGCCAGCAGCGAAACGACAACCGGGACAGGGGCCACAAATACGCAGTATTTT. It is translated as CASSETTTGTGATNTQYF. The chain is built from TRBV6-6 and TRBJ2-3, with TRBD1 matching over 10 bases. Germline-derived CDR1 and CDR2 are MNHNY and SVGAGI (reference sequence). The CDR3 is 18 amino acids.

The genes are TRBV5-1 and TRBJ2-1; TRBD2 matches 9 bases. V shed 0 bases and J 1 base; nucleotides not matched to a gene: 11. Germline CDR1 SGHRS, CDR2 YFSETQ. The CDR3 loop spans 19 amino acids. CDR3 bases: TGCGCCAGCAGCTTGGGGGTTCGGGCGGGGGGGCCGTCCTACAATGAGCAGTTCTTC. Translating it yields CASSLGVRAGGPSYNEQFF.

This chain joins TRBV6-5 and TRBJ1-1; no clear D. The CDR3 has 16 amino acids. Germline CDR1 MNHEY, CDR2 SVGAGI. V lost 2 bases and J 0 bases, leaving 13 bases between the germline ends. CDR3: CASSYMWEQMNTEAFF. In DNA form, the CDR3 reads TGTGCCAGCAGTTACATGTGGGAGCAGATGAACACTGAAGCTTTCTTT.

This clonotype has at least ten counts. The V and J genes are TRBV7-3 and TRBJ2-1, with D possibly being TRBD2 (5 bases). This CDR3 region has 18 residues. The germline V gene encodes CDR1 SGHTA and CDR2 FQGTGA. The V end was cut by 0 bases, the J end by 1 base, with 16 bases between. CDR3: CASSLTPSRGVSYNEQFF. The CDR3 DNA sequence: TGTGCCAGCAGCTTAACACCTAGCCGGGGAGTTTCCTACAATGAGCAGTTCTTC.

The table lists this clonotype with a few counts. The DNA for the CDR3 is TGCAGTGCTAGAGTCGGGAAGTCCTACAATGAGCAGTTCTTC. This codes for CSARVGKSYNEQFF. The V gene is TRBV20-1, the J gene TRBJ2-1; the D gene is possibly TRBD2 (5 bases). From germline, CDR1 is DFQATT and CDR2 SNEGSKA (reference sequence). This CDR3 is 14 amino acids long. Trimming left V 1 base short and J 1 base short, with 8 bases between.

A word on this clonotype: One junction end disagrees with the germline gene, perhaps due to a read error. The V and J genes are TRBV7-2 and TRBJ2-1; D remains ambiguous. The V gene's germline CDR1 is SGHTA and CDR2 FQGNSA. This CDR3 spans 15 amino acids. DNA for the CDR3: TGTGCCAGCACCTCCCGTTCAGACCCCTACAAGGAGCAGTTCTTC. Its protein product is CASTSRSDPYKEQFF.

DNA for the CDR3: TGTGCCAGCAGCGGGGACGTCCGGACCTACGAGCAGTACTTC. As protein: CASSGDVRTYEQYF. This chain connects TRBV5-5 to TRBJ2-7, with D perhaps given as TRBD1 or TRBD2 (5 bases each). The CDR3 runs 14 residues. The germline V gene encodes CDR1 SGHKS and CDR2 YYEKEE (reference sequence). Trimming stripped 4 bases from V and 2 bases from J, with 13 bases between.

J is TRBJ2-7 and V is TRBV2, with 8 bases identical to TRBD1. CDR1 and CDR2 (germline): SNHLY, FYNNEI. V gave up 5 bases and J gave up 7 bases; unmatched junction bases: 16. The CDR3 is 16 residues long. The CDR3 sequence: CASSIKRSGTGGEQYF. In DNA form, the CDR3 reads TGTGCCAGCAGTATCAAGCGTAGTGGGACAGGCGGAGAGCAGTACTTC.

J is TRBJ1-1 and V is TRBV18, with 9 bases aligning to TRBD1. Germline values: CDR1 KGHSH, CDR2 LQKENI. The CDR3 loop spans 15 amino acids. The V gene end was trimmed by 4 bases and the J gene end by 3 bases; junction bases not matched to a gene: 6. The CDR3 is CASSQGQGEDTEAFF. The DNA for the CDR3 is TGTGCCAGCTCACAGGGACAGGGTGAGGACACTGAAGCTTTCTTT.

The sample holds a few counts of this clonotype. As DNA, the CDR3 is TGTGCCTCCATGGCAGGTCAGCAGAACACTGAAGCTTTCTTT. It translates to CASMAGQQNTEAFF. V usage is TRBV10-3 and J usage is TRBJ1-1; D unresolved. V lost 11 bases, J lost 1 base, and 17 bases lay in between. The CDR3 runs to 14 residues. Germline CDR1 and CDR2: ENHRY and SYGVKD.

The chain combines TRBV18 with TRBJ1-1; no definite D call. Germline assignment: CDR1 KGHSH and CDR2 LQKENI. Trimming shortened V by 3 bases and J by 0 bases, and 8 bases separated the two germline ends. The CDR3 extends over 14 amino acids. The CDR3 loop reads CASSPLDVNTEAFF. The DNA of the CDR3 is TGTGCCAGCTCACCTTTGGACGTGAACACTGAAGCTTTCTTT.

This chain connects TRBV7-2 to TRBJ2-1, with D maybe TRBD2 (6 bases). The CDR3 sequence is 16 residues long. V gave up 7 bases and J gave up 6 bases, with 22 bases separating them. From germline, CDR1 is SGHTA and CDR2 FQGNSA. The CDR3 nucleotides are TGTGCCAGCACCCGGATGGGGGGAGCACTTGGCAATGAGCAGTTCTTC. It translates to CASTRMGGALGNEQFF.

This clonotype was seen a handful of times. The chain employs TRBV2 and TRBJ2-7; 7 bases are shared with TRBD1. J gave up 2 bases and V 2 bases, and 3 bases lay outside the gene matches. The germline gives CDR1 SNHLY, CDR2 FYNNEI. This CDR3 has 14 amino acids. The CDR3 DNA sequence: TGTGCCAGCAGTGAAAGGCAGGGGGCCTACGAGCAGTACTTC. Translated, it gives CASSERQGAYEQYF.